Each of the 32 T cell receptor beta chains below was sequenced from the same sample in a study of blood T cell repertoires in COVID-19. Method: immunoSEQ multiplex PCR; TCRdb's copy keeps in-frame clones and lacks some. Of over 120,000 clones in the sample, roughly 87% were seen once. The sample taken for sequencing was peripheral blood. Source of these receptors: a man in his 70s with acute or convalescent COVID-19.

The CDR3, as DNA: TGTGCCACGGGACAGGTCAATCAGCCCCAGCATTTT. As protein: CATGQVNQPQHF. The J gene is TRBJ1-5, the V gene TRBV19; TRBD1 matches at 8 bases. The V segment lost 10 bases and the J segment 3 bases; nucleotides outside the gene matches: 2. Germline CDR1 LNHDA, CDR2 SQIVND (reference sequence). This CDR3 has 12 amino acids.

This clone was found many times. In DNA form, the CDR3 reads TGTGCCAGCAGCACTTACGGGGAGAGGGCCTACAATGAGCAGTTCTTC. Translated, it gives CASSTYGERAYNEQFF. V gene TRBV4-2 combines with J gene TRBJ2-1; D perhaps matches TRBD2 (5 bases). There are 16 residues in the CDR3. Germline V gene lookup returns CDR1 LGHNA and CDR2 YNFKEQ. The V end was cut by 5 bases, the J end by 2 bases, with 16 bases between.

This chain uses TRBV3-1 (or the pseudogene TRBV3-2) with TRBJ2-1; TRBD1 agrees at 8 bases. The CDR3 runs to 13 residues. Germline values: CDR1 LGHDT, CDR2 YNNKEL (reference sequence). J gave up 10 bases and V 1 base, and 3 bases lay outside the gene matches. This CDR3 is CASSQAGGSEQFF. The CDR3 region has the DNA TGTGCCAGCAGCCAAGCAGGGGGCAGCGAGCAGTTCTTC.

The CDR3 here is CASSIWDSRNTIYF. DNA for the CDR3: TGTGCCAGCAGTATTTGGGACAGCAGAAACACCATATATTTT. V is TRBV28 and J is TRBJ1-3; 7 bases are a match to TRBD1. The CDR3 extends over 14 amino acids. Per the germline V gene, CDR1 is MDHEN and CDR2 is SYDVKM. With 5 bases clipped from V and 5 bases from J, the junction kept 6 bases outside the gene matches. Full variable domain (missing parts from reference TRBV28 and TRBJ1-3): DVKVTQSSRYLVKRTGEKVFLECVQDMDHENMFWYRQDPGLGLRLIYFSYDVKMKEKGDIPEGYSVSREKKERFSLILESASTNQTSMYLCASSIWDSRNTIYFGEGSWLTVV.

V gene TRBV24-1 combines with J gene TRBJ2-5, with 9 nucleotides matching TRBD1. The V segment lost 1 base and the J segment 1 base; nucleotides outside the gene matches: 3. This CDR3 is built from 16 residues. Per germline, CDR1 KGHDR and CDR2 SFDVKD. The CDR3 here is CATSDFGQGTQETQYF. CDR3 DNA: TGTGCCACCAGTGATTTTGGACAGGGGACCCAAGAGACCCAGTACTTC.

V is TRBV10-3 and J is TRBJ1-4, with TRBD1 matching 7 bases. CDR3 length equals 13 residues. Germline V lookup: CDR1 ENHRY, CDR2 SYGVKD. Germline trimming cut 7 bases from V and 5 bases from J; bases unmatched to any gene: 4. CDR3 amino acids: CAINQGVNEKLFF. In nucleotides, the CDR3 is TGTGCCATCAATCAGGGGGTGAATGAAAAACTGTTTTTT.

V gene TRBV19 combines with J gene TRBJ1-6; TRBD1 agrees at 7 bases. Germline V lookup: CDR1 LNHDA, CDR2 SQIVND (reference sequence). The CDR3 loop spans 14 amino acids. With 6 bases clipped from V and 16 bases from J, the junction kept 15 bases outside the gene matches. CDR3 nucleotide sequence: TGTGCCAGTAGGGGTACGATTTCCGGGACAGCACTCCACTTT. This encodes CASRGTISGTALHF. The variable domain in full, completed from reference TRBV19 and TRBJ1-6, reads DGGITQSPKYLFRKEGQNVTLSCEQNLNHDAMYWYRQDPGQGLRLIYYSQIVNDFQKGDIAEGYSVSREKKESFPLTVTSAQKNPTAFYLCASRGTISGTALHFGNGTRLTVT.

V and J are TRBV7-8 and TRBJ1-6; no definite D call. The germline CDR1 and CDR2 sequences are SGHVS and FQNEAQ. CDR3 length equals 13 residues. With 2 bases removed from V and 5 bases from J, the gap between germline ends came to 4 bases. The CDR3 is CASSLQDNSPLHF. DNA of the CDR3: TGTGCCAGCAGCTTACAGGATAATTCACCCCTCCACTTT. Drawing the rest from reference TRBV7-8 and TRBJ1-6, the complete variable domain is GAGVSQSPRYKVAKRGQDVALRCDPISGHVSLFWYQQALGQGPEFLTYFQNEAQLDKSGLPSDRFFAERPEGSVSTLKIQRTQQEDSAVYLCASSLQDNSPLHFGNGTRLTVT.

On this clone: Different DNA sequences within this sample yield the same CDR3. This rearrangement joins TRBV27 to TRBJ2-7, with D perhaps TRBD1 (7 bases). This CDR3 comprises 14 residues. The V end was cut by 3 bases, the J end by 6 bases, with 15 bases between. CDR1 is MNHEY and CDR2 is SMNVEV in the germline V gene (reference sequence). CDR3 bases: TGTGCCAGCAGTTTTAAGGGCCAGGGGGGCGAGCAGTACTTC. Translation gives CASSFKGQGGEQYF.

The chain joins TRBV6-5 to TRBJ1-6, with D possibly matching TRBD1 (5 bases). Germline assignment: CDR1 MNHEY and CDR2 SVGAGI. The CDR3 is made up of 15 amino acids. V was shortened by 6 bases and J by 6 bases, with 15 bases between the two germline ends. CDR3 amino acids: CASRGGTGVNSPLHF. The DNA for the CDR3 is TGTGCCAGCAGGGGGGGTACGGGCGTTAATTCACCCCTCCACTTT.

The chain couples TRBV5-4 to TRBJ2-6; D is perhaps TRBD1 (6 bases). There are 16 residues in the CDR3. Germline V gives CDR1 SGHNT, CDR2 YYREEE (reference sequence). Trimming removed 3 bases from V and 0 bases from J, with 10 bases in between. The CDR3 DNA is TGTGCCAGCAGCTACACAGGGAACTCTGGGGCCAACGTCCTGACTTTC. It is translated as CASSYTGNSGANVLTF.

The V and J genes are TRBV5-1 and TRBJ1-1; no definite D call. CDR1 SGHRS and CDR2 YFSETQ come from the germline V gene. Trimming took 4 bases from V and 0 from J, leaving 13 bases between them. The CDR3 consists of 15 residues. The CDR3 sequence: CASSTGRNMNTEAFF. CDR3 in DNA: TGCGCCAGCAGCACGGGTCGGAACATGAACACTGAAGCTTTCTTT. Looking up the rest from reference TRBV5-1 and TRBJ1-1 gives the full variable domain: KAGVTQTPRYLIKTRGQQVTLSCSPISGHRSVSWYQQTPGQGLQFLFEYFSETQRNKGNFPGRFSGRQFSNSRSEMNVSTLELGDSALYLCASSTGRNMNTEAFFGQGTRLTVV.

The gene calls are TRBV11-2 and TRBJ2-7, with 11 bases that match TRBD1. V lost 5 bases to trimming and J lost 1 base; unmatched junction nucleotides: 10. Germline V gene data show CDR1 as SGHAT and CDR2 as FQNNGV. The CDR3 is 17 amino acids. The CDR3 reads CASSPTPGTGGSYEQYF. The CDR3 DNA follows: TGTGCCAGCAGCCCTACCCCCGGGACAGGGGGTTCCTACGAGCAGTACTTC.

J is TRBJ2-7 and V is TRBV21-1; the DNA was not compared with TRBD2, the D call given in the table. TRBV21-1 is a pseudogene segment. There are 17 residues in the CDR3. The CDR3 is CASRRSGTPVFAYEQYF. CDR3 nucleotides: TGTGCCAGCAGAAGATCCGGGACTCCCGTTTTTGCCTACGAGCAGTACTTC.

This chain links TRBV7-9 with TRBJ2-7, with 11 bases fitting TRBD1. The CDR3 covers 15 residues. With 5 bases clipped from V and 7 bases from J, the junction kept 10 bases outside the gene matches. The germline CDR1 and CDR2 sequences are SEHNR and FQNEAQ (reference sequence). This CDR3 reads CASSRWTGGAREQYF. The CDR3, as DNA: TGTGCCAGCAGCCGTTGGACAGGGGGCGCGAGGGAGCAGTACTTC. Variable domain in full (rest from reference TRBV7-9 and TRBJ2-7): DTGVSQNPRHKITKRGQNVTFRCDPISEHNRLYWYRQTLGQGPEFLTYFQNEAQLEKSRLLSDRFSAERPKGSFSTLEIQRTEQGDSAMYLCASSRWTGGAREQYFGPGTRLTVT.

A single count supports this clone. V gene TRBV5-4 combines with J gene TRBJ1-1; 10 bases align to TRBD1. V shed 4 bases, J shed 6 bases, and the junction held 9 bases outside the gene matches. The CDR3 is 15 amino acids. From germline, CDR1 is SGHNT and CDR2 YYREEE (reference sequence). The CDR3 reads CASSSGDRGLAEAFF. Here the CDR3 DNA reads TGTGCCAGCAGCAGTGGGGACAGGGGTTTAGCTGAAGCTTTCTTT.

This clone turned up a few times. The chain uses TRBV4-2 and TRBJ1-5; TRBD1 agrees at 8 bases. V trimming: 3 bases; J trimming: 4 bases; junction bases outside the gene matches: 8. The CDR3 is 16 amino acids. Germline V gene lookup returns CDR1 LGHNA and CDR2 YNFKEQ. CDR3 amino acids: CASSQTLRGRNQPQHF. Here the CDR3 DNA reads TGTGCCAGCAGCCAGACGCTCAGGGGGCGGAATCAGCCCCAGCATTTT.

The chain is built from TRBV3-1 (or the pseudogene TRBV3-2) and TRBJ1-5, with TRBD1 matching over 7 bases. Germline CDR1 is LGHDT and CDR2 is YNNKEL (reference sequence). The J segment lost 6 bases and the V segment lost 3 bases, leaving 5 bases of the junction unmatched. The CDR3 length is 14 residues. CDR3 in amino acids: CASSHGQAGQPQHF. DNA of the CDR3: TGTGCCAGCAGCCACGGACAGGCTGGTCAGCCCCAGCATTTT.

This chain connects TRBV28 to TRBJ2-7, with D perhaps TRBD2 (5 bases). The CDR3 is made up of 13 amino acids. Germline V CDR1 and CDR2: MDHEN, SYDVKM. Trimming pared 6 bases from V and 4 bases from J, leaving 13 bases between. The CDR3 protein is CASRTGLAYEQYF. CDR3 in DNA: TGTGCCAGCAGAACCGGACTGGCTTACGAGCAGTACTTC.

The chain links TRBV6-5 to TRBJ1-1, with D possibly TRBD1 on 6 matching bases. The CDR3 spans 13 residues. The germline V and J ends were trimmed by 6 bases and 2 bases, with 10 bases remaining between them. Germline V gene lookup returns CDR1 MNHEY and CDR2 SVGAGI. The CDR3 reads CASRPGVNTEAFF. For the CDR3, the DNA is TGTGCCAGCAGACCAGGGGTAAACACTGAAGCTTTCTTT.

The V gene is TRBV7-9, the J gene TRBJ1-4, with D possibly matching TRBD1 (6 bases). V lost 3 bases, J lost 7 bases, and 15 bases lay in between. The CDR3 totals 15 residues. CDR1 is SEHNR, CDR2 FQNEAQ, per germline (reference sequence). The CDR3, as DNA: TGTGCCAGCAGCTTCCCGGGACAAGGAGTTGAAAAACTGTTTTTT. Its protein is CASSFPGQGVEKLFF.

The rearrangement links TRBV9 to TRBJ1-2; 9 bases align to TRBD1. The V gene's germline CDR1 is SGDLS and CDR2 YYNGEE. There are 15 residues in the CDR3. V was clipped by 4 bases and J by 1 base; unmatched bases: 5. In nucleotides, the CDR3 is TGTGCCAGCAGCACCCGGGACAGGGTTAACTATGGCTACACCTTC. It yields the protein CASSTRDRVNYGYTF. The full variable domain, completed using reference TRBV9 and TRBJ1-2, is DSGVTQTPKHLITATGQRVTLRCSPRSGDLSVYWYQQSLDQGLQFLIQYYNGEERAKGNILERFSAQQFPDLHSELNLSSLELGDSALYFCASSTRDRVNYGYTFGSGTRLTVV.

This clone was counted a single time. The chain carries TRBV5-1 and TRBJ2-2, with 8 bases matching TRBD1. The CDR3 has 15 amino acids. Germline CDR1 SGHRS, CDR2 YFSETQ. V trimming: 0 bases; J trimming: 5 bases; junction bases outside the gene matches: 3. Written as DNA, the CDR3 is TGCGCCAGCAGCTTGGGGACAGGGATAACCGGGGAGCTGTTTTTT. It codes for CASSLGTGITGELFF.

This chain links TRBV6-5 with TRBJ1-2; TRBD1 matches at 7 bases. CDR3 length: 16 amino acids. V lost 0 bases to trimming and J lost 0 bases; unmatched junction nucleotides: 4. The germline gives CDR1 MNHEY, CDR2 SVGAGI. The CDR3 coding sequence is TGTGCCAGCAGTTACTCGGGTACAGGGGCTAACTATGGCTACACCTTC. Encoded protein: CASSYSGTGANYGYTF.

CDR3 bases: TGTGCCAGCAGGCCCGGGGATGGCTACACCTTC. Encoded protein: CASRPGDGYTF. V usage is TRBV2 and J usage is TRBJ1-2; D is unclear. With 6 bases removed from V and 6 bases from J, the gap between germline ends came to 8 bases. From germline, CDR1 is SNHLY and CDR2 FYNNEI. The CDR3 has 11 residues.

The chain recombines TRBV6-6 with TRBJ1-2; TRBD1 matches 8 bases. CDR3 length: 13 amino acids. V shed 11 bases and J 8 bases; nucleotides not matched to a gene: 13. CDR1 MNHNY and CDR2 SVGAGI come from the germline V gene (reference sequence). CDR3 amino acids: CAGGDRTGRGYTF. CDR3 in DNA: TGTGCCGGAGGGGACAGGACGGGACGCGGCTACACCTTC.

This clone was seen a few times. The chain joins TRBV27 to TRBJ1-6; D perhaps matches TRBD1 (5 bases). Germline CDR1 reads MNHEY; CDR2 reads SMNVEV (reference sequence). The length of the CDR3 is 16 residues. Trimming removed 3 bases at V and 7 bases at J, with 16 bases between. The CDR3 region has the DNA TGTGCCAGCAGTTTCGCGGGACGACCTGGGAATTCACCCCTCCACTTT. This sequence encodes CASSFAGRPGNSPLHF.

V and J are TRBV5-1 and TRBJ1-1; TRBD1 matches 7 bases. The CDR3 extends over 16 amino acids. Looked up from germline, CDR1 is SGHRS and CDR2 is YFSETQ. Losses at the gene ends were 2 bases for V and 4 bases for J; bases not matched to a gene: 11. Here the CDR3 DNA reads TGCGCCAGCAGCTTAGGGAACAGGGGAGGAGCCACTGAAGCTTTCTTT. Amino acid sequence: CASSLGNRGGATEAFF. Drawing the rest from reference TRBV5-1 and TRBJ1-1, the complete variable domain is KAGVTQTPRYLIKTRGQQVTLSCSPISGHRSVSWYQQTPGQGLQFLFEYFSETQRNKGNFPGRFSGRQFSNSRSEMNVSTLELGDSALYLCASSLGNRGGATEAFFGQGTRLTVV.

The genes are TRBV19 and TRBJ2-5; no firm D call. V lost 5 bases to trimming and J lost 1 base, with 5 bases between them. The CDR3 is 12 residues long. The germline V gene encodes CDR1 LNHDA and CDR2 SQIVND (reference sequence). The CDR3 here is CASSLSQETQYF. CDR3 nucleotide sequence: TGTGCCAGTAGTCTCAGCCAAGAGACCCAGTACTTC.

The chain links TRBV19 to TRBJ2-5, with D tentatively TRBD1 (6 bases). Germline CDR1 and CDR2: LNHDA and SQIVND (reference sequence). CDR3 length: 13 amino acids. V was shortened by 5 bases and J by 2 bases, with 9 bases between the two germline ends. The CDR3 region is CASSSQGQETQYF. The CDR3 DNA is TGTGCCAGTAGTTCACAGGGTCAAGAGACCCAGTACTTC.

This chain uses TRBV7-8 with TRBJ2-3; 8 bases are shared with TRBD2. The CDR3 covers 14 residues. The germline V gene has CDR1 SGHVS and CDR2 FQNEAQ. The trim removed 1 base at V and 7 bases at J, leaving 4 bases unmatched. CDR3 sequence reads: CASSLDGGVNTQYF. The DNA for the CDR3 is TGTGCCAGCAGCTTAGACGGGGGGGTAAATACGCAGTATTTT.

This clone was seen a single time. The J gene is TRBJ1-5, the V gene TRBV6-6; D gene ambiguous. This CDR3 is built from 13 residues. CDR1 and CDR2 (germline): MNHNY, SVGAGI (reference sequence). With 8 bases removed from V and 5 bases from J, the gap between germline ends came to 13 bases. The CDR3 DNA follows: TGTGCCAGCTCCCCGGGGTTGGATCAGCCCCAGCATTTT. Amino acids: CASSPGLDQPQHF.